A selection of T cell receptor beta chains follows, all from one sample in a study of cytomegalovirus exposure and HLA in healthy donors. Produced via immunoSEQ multiplex PCR; TCRdb's table is partial and in-frame only. This table holds around 120,000 clones, approximately 72% found once. The sequencing input was PBMCs. Source of these receptors: a man aged 55-75 years in good health and CMV-seropositive. CDR3s leave out the opening cysteine and the closing phenylalanine or tryptophan. The D gene is left open where the match is weak.

J gene | D gene | CDR3 length | V gene | CDR3 protein
TRBJ2-3 | TRBD2 | 16 | TRBV27 | ASRKTSGRGTSTDTQY
TRBJ2-5 | TRBD1 | 17 | TRBV4-1 | ASSQGGQGAVGWQETQY
TRBJ1-5 | . | 13 | TRBV30 | AWNPGVNSNQPQH
TRBJ1-2 | TRBD1 | 12 | TRBV2 | ASSGQGAVYGYT
TRBJ2-1 | TRBD2 | 14 | TRBV7-9 | ASSLLSGRDRVEQF
TRBJ2-7 | . | 12 | TRBV19 | ASSILTRVGEQY
TRBJ1-1 | TRBD1 | 12 | TRBV4-1 | ASSQEDWTGWAF
TRBJ1-3 | . | 13 | TRBV5-8 | ASSLLTASGNTIY
TRBJ2-5 | TRBD2 | 13 | TRBV30 | AWSGGLAGVETQY
TRBJ1-1 | . | 14 | TRBV5-8 | ASSFRDITLNTEAF
TRBJ2-3 | . | 11 | TRBV7-2 | ASSSQRTDTQY
TRBJ1-4 | . | 14 | TRBV5-4 | AISTGGGGTNEKLF
TRBJ2-7 | . | 12 | TRBV10-1 | ASSRAVPPYEQY
TRBJ2-1 | TRBD2 | 13 | TRBV9 | ASSARLAGSNEQF
TRBJ2-7 | . | 12 | TRBV5-1 | ASSLGLASGEQY
TRBJ1-4 | TRBD1 | 15 | TRBV19 | ASSILGQGPTNEKLF
TRBJ1-2 | . | 11 | TRBV2 | ASSGGETYGYT
TRBJ2-3 | . | 12 | TRBV18 | ASSPPGSTDTQY
TRBJ1-2 | . | 11 | TRBV5-1 | ASSLGGTYGYT
TRBJ1-5 | . | 14 | TRBV15 | ATSRDMFTGAGPQH
TRBJ2-1 | TRBD2 | 14 | TRBV7-7 | ASSSTSGRAYNEQF
TRBJ1-5 | . | 13 | TRBV27 | ASRLRGDNNQPQH
TRBJ1-5 | TRBD1 | 13 | TRBV6-1 | ASSGRTGAGQPQH
TRBJ2-1 | TRBD2 | 11 | TRBV6-5 | ASRIAGASEQF
TRBJ2-3 | . | 15 | TRBV9 | ASSVGATSTSTDTQY
TRBJ1-2 | . | 12 | TRBV28 | ASTPGGVNYGYT
TRBJ1-1 | . | 14 | TRBV6-1 | ASSDRDPMKNTEAF
TRBJ1-5 | TRBD1 | 12 | TRBV7-9 | ASSSTGGNQPQH
TRBJ1-4 | TRBD1 | 11 | TRBV2 | ASRGTGNEKLF
TRBJ2-7 | TRBD2 | 13 | TRBV6-1 | ASSEAVLATYEQY
TRBJ2-3 | TRBD1 | 14 | TRBV15 | ATSRERGQGADTQY
TRBJ2-7 | TRBD2 | 12 | TRBV18 | ASSSWTSGYEQY
TRBJ1-1 | . | 12 | TRBV5-4 | ASQFDRSWSEAF
TRBJ2-1 | . | 9 | TRBV6-1 | ASTPNNEQF
TRBJ1-1 | . | 13 | TRBV7-9 | SSSSRQALNTEAF
TRBJ2-3 | TRBD2 | 13 | TRBV5-1 | ASSLGAGGPDTQY
TRBJ2-7 | TRBD1 | 12 | TRBV28 | ASSSGTGAYEQY
TRBJ2-1 | TRBD2 | 13 | TRBV10-3 | AISPAGASYNEQF
TRBJ2-5 | TRBD2 | 11 | TRBV30 | AWSGGTRETQY
TRBJ1-3 | . | 13 | TRBV28 | ASSLFQGRGNTIY
TRBJ1-1 | TRBD1 | 12 | TRBV2 | ASSERGPLGEAF
TRBJ1-2 | TRBD1 | 11 | TRBV9 | ASSSTGVGGYT
TRBJ1-3 | TRBD1 | 11 | TRBV5-6 | ASSQGAGDTIY
TRBJ1-1 | TRBD1 | 17 | TRBV5-6 | ASSLVTGGLSALNTEAF